This T cell receptor beta chain was sequenced for a study of blood T cells in healthy people across ages. This clonotype was counted a few times. What it binds is unknown. Study-level points and caveats: When one million T cells were used, diversity estimates were thought to be underestimates.

The CDR3 loop spans 14 amino acids. Trimming cost V 6 bases and J 8 bases; bases outside gene matches: 9. CDR1 SGHAT and CDR2 FQNNGV come from the germline V gene. Alongside a J-beta primer mix, a sample-barcoded 5' primer served in a second PCR lasting roughly 7 to 12 cycles. MiXCR, applied by TCRdb to the 5' RACE reads, yields one record per CDR3 protein. Altogether approximately 350,000 distinct CDR3 sequences are present, about half being singletons, with the ten largest covering under 65%. Input material: blood. The TCR originated in a man between 60 and 70 years old in good health. The chain links TRBV11-2 to TRBJ2-1, with 8 positions matching TRBD1. This chain's CDR3 is CASRSDRAGDEQFF. The CDR3 bases are TGTGCCAGCAGGTCGGACAGGGCTGGAGATGAGCAGTTCTTC.